This record concerns one TCR beta chain sequence. Its antigen is undetermined. The record originates from a study of T cell repertoires in cytomegalovirus infection. Study-wide background: Carrying CMV and the relevant HLA type showed in public TCR beta signatures.

Per the germline V gene, CDR1 is MGHRA and CDR2 is YSYEKL. The CDR3 contains 15 residues. The J segment lost 6 bases and the V segment lost 3 bases, leaving 8 bases of the junction unmatched. Study-wide results and caveats: Within the response measured ex vivo, HLA-C-restricted CMV-specific TCR beta clonotypes were dominant. There were carriers of CMV plus the relevant HLA, and cumulative public TCR beta family frequency identified them.

Each CDR3 protein gets one entry after TCRdb re-called the reads with MiXCR. This table has some 600,000 distinct CDR3 sequences, 20% to 25% appearing once. This sequence joins TRBV4-1 and TRBJ1-1; 9 bases line up with TRBD1. The source material was CD8+ T cells from PBMCs. The source is a human donor in good health (CMV status not recorded). Some clones in this sample may be carry-over from other donors' samples. CDR3 region: CASSHPGTGLSEAFF. CDR3 sequence (DNA): TGCGCCAGCAGCCATCCCGGGACAGGGCTGTCTGAAGCTTTCTTT.